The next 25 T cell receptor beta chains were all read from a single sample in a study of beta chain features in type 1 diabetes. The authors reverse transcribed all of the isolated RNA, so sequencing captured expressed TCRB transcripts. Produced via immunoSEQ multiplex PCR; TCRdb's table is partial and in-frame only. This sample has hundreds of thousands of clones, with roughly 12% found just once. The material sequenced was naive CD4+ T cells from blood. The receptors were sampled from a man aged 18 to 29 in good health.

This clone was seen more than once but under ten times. Here the CDR3 reads CASSFRSRTQYF. The CDR3 DNA reads as TGTGCCAGCAGCTTCAGGTCTCGGACCCAGTACTTC. The chain joins TRBV7-2 to TRBJ2-5, with D uncertain. The CDR3 has 12 amino acids. Trimming left V 3 bases short and J 7 bases short, with 9 bases between. CDR1 is SGHTA and CDR2 is FQGNSA in the germline V gene.

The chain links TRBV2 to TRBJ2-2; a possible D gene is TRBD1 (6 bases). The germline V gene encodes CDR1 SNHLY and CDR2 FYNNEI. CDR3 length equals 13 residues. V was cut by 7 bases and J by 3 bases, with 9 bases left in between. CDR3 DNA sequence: TGTGCCAGCACAGGGGATCACACCGGGGAGCTGTTTTTT. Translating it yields CASTGDHTGELFF.

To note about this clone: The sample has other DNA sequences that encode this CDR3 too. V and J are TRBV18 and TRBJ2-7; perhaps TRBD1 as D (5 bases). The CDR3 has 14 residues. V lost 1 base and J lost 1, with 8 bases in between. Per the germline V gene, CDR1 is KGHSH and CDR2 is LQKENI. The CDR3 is CASSPRDSSYEQYF. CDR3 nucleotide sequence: TGTGCCAGCTCACCACGCGACAGTTCCTACGAGCAGTACTTC.

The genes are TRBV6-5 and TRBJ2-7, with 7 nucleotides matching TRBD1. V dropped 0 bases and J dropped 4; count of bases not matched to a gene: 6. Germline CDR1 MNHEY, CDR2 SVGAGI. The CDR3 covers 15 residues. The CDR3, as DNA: TGTGCCAGCAGTTACTCCTCGGGACAGCCTTACGAGCAGTACTTC. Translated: CASSYSSGQPYEQYF.

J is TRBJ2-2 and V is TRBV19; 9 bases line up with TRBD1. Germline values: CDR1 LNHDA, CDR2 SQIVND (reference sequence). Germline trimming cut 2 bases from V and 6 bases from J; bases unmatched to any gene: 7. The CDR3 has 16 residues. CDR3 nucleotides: TGTGCCAGTAGTATAATTCCGGGACAGGGTGCCGGGGAGCTGTTTTTT. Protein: CASSIIPGQGAGELFF.

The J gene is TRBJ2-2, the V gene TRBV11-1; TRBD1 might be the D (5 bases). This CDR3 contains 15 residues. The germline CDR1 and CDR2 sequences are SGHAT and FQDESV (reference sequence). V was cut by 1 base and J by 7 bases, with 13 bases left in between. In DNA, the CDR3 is TGTGCCAGCAGCTTAGGAGTCAGGGCTTTCGGGGAGCTGTTTTTT. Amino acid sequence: CASSLGVRAFGELFF. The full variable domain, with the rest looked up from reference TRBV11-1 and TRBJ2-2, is EAEVAQSPRYKITEKSQAVAFWCDPISGHATLYWYRQILGQGPELLVQFQDESVVDDSQLPKDRFSAERLKGVDSTLKIQPAELGDSAMYLCASSLGVRAFGELFFGEGSRLTVL.

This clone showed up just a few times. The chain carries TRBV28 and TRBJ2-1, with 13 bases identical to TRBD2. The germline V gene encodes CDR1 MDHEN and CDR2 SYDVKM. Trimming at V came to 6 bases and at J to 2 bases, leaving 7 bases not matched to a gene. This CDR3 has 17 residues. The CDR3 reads CASSVPGLAGPYNEQFF. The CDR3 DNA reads TGTGCCAGCAGCGTCCCGGGACTAGCGGGGCCCTACAATGAGCAGTTCTTC.

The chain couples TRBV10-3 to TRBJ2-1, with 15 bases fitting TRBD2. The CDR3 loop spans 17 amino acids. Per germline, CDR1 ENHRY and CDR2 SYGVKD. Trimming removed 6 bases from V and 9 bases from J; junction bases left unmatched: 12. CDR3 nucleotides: TGTGCCATCAGGAAGACTGGACTAGCGGGGGGGAGGGGTGAGCAGTTCTTC. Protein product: CAIRKTGLAGGRGEQFF.

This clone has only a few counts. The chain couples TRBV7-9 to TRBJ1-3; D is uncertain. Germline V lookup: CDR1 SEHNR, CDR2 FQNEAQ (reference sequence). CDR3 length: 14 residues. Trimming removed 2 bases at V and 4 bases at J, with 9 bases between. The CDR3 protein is CASSLILAGNTIYF. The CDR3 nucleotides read TGTGCCAGCAGCTTAATCTTAGCAGGAAACACCATATATTTT.

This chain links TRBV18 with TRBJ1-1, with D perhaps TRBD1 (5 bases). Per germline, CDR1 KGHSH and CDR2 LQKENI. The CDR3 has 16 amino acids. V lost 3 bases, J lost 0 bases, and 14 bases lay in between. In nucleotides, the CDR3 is TGTGCCAGCTCACCGACAGTCCAGCAGATGAACACTGAAGCTTTCTTT. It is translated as CASSPTVQQMNTEAFF.

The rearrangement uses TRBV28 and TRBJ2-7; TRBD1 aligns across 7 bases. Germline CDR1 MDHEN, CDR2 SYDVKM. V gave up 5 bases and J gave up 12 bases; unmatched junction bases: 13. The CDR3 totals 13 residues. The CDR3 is CASSLGQPGITYF. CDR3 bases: TGTGCCAGCAGTCTGGGACAGCCCGGGATAACGTACTTC.

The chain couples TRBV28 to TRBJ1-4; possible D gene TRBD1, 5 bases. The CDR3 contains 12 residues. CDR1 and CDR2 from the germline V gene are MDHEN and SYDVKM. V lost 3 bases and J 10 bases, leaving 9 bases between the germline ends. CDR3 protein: CASSLGGGKLFF. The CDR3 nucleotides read TGTGCCAGCAGTTTGGGCGGGGGAAAACTGTTTTTT.

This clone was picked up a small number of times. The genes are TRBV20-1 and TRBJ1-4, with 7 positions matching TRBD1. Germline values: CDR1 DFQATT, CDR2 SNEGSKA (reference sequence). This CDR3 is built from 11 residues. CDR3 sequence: CSRDSNEKLFF. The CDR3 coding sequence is TGCAGCCGGGACAGTAATGAAAAACTGTTTTTT.

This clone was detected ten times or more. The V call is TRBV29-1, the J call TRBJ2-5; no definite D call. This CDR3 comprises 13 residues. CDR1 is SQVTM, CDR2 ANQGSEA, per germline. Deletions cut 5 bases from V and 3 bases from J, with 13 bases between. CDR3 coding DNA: TGCAGCGTTAGCCGAGTTCGTGAAGAGACCCAGTACTTC. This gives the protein CSVSRVREETQYF.

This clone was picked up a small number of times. The CDR3 DNA reads TGCAGCGTTGAAAATACAGTGAACACTGAAGCTTTCTTT. Amino acid sequence: CSVENTVNTEAFF. The gene calls are TRBV29-1 and TRBJ1-1; D not resolved. CDR1 and CDR2 from the germline V gene are SQVTM and ANQGSEA. The V end lost 2 bases, the J end lost 0 bases, and 7 bases lay between the germline ends. The CDR3 has 13 amino acids.

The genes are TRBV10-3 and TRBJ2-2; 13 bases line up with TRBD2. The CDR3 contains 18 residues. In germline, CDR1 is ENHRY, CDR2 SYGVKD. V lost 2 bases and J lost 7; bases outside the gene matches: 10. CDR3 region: CAISEGWTSGSLVGELFF. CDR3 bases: TGTGCCATCAGTGAGGGCTGGACTAGCGGGAGTTTGGTCGGGGAGCTGTTTTTT.

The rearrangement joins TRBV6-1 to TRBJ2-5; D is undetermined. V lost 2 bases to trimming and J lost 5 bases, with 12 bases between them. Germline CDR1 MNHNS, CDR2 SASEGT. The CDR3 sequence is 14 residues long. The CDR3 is CASSEMLALETQYF. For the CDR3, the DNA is TGTGCCAGCAGTGAAATGTTGGCTCTGGAGACCCAGTACTTC.

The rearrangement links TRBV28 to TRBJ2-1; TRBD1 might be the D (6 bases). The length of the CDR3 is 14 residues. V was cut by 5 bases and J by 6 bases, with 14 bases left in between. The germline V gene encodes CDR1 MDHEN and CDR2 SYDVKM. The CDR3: CASSRQQQGNEQFF. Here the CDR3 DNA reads TGTGCCAGCAGTCGCCAACAACAGGGCAATGAGCAGTTCTTC.

This chain's CDR3 is CASSLGIPPDTQYF. DNA of the CDR3: TGTGCCAGCAGCCTCGGGATTCCCCCAGATACGCAGTATTTT. The chain couples TRBV7-8 to TRBJ2-3, with D perhaps matching TRBD2 (5 bases). The CDR3 loop spans 14 amino acids. Germline loops: CDR1 SGHVS, CDR2 FQNEAQ. Trimming took 5 bases from V and 4 from J, leaving 13 bases between them.

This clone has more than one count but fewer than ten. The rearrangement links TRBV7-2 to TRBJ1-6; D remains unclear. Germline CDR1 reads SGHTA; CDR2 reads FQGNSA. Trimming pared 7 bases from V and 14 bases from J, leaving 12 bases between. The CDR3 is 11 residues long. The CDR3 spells CASTERRALHF. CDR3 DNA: TGTGCCAGCACAGAGCGGAGGGCCCTCCACTTT. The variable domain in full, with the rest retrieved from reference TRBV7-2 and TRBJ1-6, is GAGVSQSPSNKVTEKGKDVELRCDPISGHTALYWYRQSLGQGLEFLIYFQGNSAPDKSGLPSDRFSAERTGGSVSTLTIQRTQQEDSAVYLCASTERRALHFGNGTRLTVT.

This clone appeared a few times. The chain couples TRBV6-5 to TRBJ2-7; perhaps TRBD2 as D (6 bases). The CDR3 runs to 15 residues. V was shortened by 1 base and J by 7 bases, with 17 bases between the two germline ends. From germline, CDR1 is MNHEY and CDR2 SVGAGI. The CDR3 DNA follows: TGTGCCAGCAGTTACTTCCTCGTCGGGGGTATGGAGCAGTACTTC. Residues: CASSYFLVGGMEQYF.

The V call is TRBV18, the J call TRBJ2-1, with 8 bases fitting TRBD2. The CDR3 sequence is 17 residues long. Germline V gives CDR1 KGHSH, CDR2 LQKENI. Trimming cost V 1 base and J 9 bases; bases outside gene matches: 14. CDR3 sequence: CASSPLLQVSGSGEQFF. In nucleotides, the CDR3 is TGTGCCAGCTCACCACTCCTCCAAGTAAGCGGGAGTGGTGAGCAGTTCTTC.

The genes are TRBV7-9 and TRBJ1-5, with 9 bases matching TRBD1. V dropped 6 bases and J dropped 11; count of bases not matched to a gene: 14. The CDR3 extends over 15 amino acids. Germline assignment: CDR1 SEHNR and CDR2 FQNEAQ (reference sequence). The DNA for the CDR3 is TGTGCCAGCAGTTTGGGACAGGGCACTCAGGGAGCCCAGCATTTT. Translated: CASSLGQGTQGAQHF.

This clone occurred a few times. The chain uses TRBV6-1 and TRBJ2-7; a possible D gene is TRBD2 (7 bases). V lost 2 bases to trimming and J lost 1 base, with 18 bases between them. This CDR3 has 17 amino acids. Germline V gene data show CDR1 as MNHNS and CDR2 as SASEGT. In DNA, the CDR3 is TGTGCCAGCAGTGAACGGGGGGCAGTTCAGTCTTCCTACGAGCAGTACTTC. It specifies CASSERGAVQSSYEQYF.

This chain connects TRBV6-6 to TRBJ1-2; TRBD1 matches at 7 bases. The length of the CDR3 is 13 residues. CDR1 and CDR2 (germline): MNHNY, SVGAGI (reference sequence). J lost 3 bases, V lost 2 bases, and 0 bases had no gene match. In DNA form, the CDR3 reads TGTGCCAGCAGTTACGGGACAGACTATGGCTACACCTTC. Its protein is CASSYGTDYGYTF.